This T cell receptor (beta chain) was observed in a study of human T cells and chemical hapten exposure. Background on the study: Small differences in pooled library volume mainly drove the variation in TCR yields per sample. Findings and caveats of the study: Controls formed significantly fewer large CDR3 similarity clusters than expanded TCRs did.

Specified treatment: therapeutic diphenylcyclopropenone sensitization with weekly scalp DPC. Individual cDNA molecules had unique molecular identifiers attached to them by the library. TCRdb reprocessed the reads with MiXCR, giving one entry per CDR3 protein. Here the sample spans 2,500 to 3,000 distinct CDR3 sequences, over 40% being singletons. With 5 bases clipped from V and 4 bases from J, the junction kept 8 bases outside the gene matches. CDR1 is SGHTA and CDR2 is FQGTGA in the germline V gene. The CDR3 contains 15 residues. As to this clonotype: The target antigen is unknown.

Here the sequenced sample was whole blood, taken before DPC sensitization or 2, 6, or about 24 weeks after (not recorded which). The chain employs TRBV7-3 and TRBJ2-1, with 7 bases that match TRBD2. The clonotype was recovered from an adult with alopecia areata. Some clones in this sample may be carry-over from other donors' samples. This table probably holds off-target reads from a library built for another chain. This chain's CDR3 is CASSRTSVGYNEQFF. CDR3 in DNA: TGTGCCAGCAGCCGTACTAGCGTCGGTTACAATGAGCAGTTCTTC.